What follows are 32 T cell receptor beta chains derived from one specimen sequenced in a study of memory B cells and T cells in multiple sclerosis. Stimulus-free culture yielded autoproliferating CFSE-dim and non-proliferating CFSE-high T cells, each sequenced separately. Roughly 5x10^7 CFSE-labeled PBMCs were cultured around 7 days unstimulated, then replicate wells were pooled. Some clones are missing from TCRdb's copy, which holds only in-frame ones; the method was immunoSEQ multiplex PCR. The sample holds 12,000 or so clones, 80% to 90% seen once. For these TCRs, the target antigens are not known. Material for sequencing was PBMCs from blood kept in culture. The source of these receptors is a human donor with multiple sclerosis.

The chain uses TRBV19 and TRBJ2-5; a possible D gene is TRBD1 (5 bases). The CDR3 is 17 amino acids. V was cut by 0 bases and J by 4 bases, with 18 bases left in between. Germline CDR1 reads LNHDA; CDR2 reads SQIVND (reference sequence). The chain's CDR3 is CASSIDLTRVGRETQYF. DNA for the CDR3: TGTGCCAGTAGTATAGATCTTACCAGGGTAGGTCGAGAGACCCAGTACTTC.

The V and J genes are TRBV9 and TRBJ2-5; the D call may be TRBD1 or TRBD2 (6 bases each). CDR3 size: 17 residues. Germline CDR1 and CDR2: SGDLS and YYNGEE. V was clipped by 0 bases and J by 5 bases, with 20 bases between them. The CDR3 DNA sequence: TGTGCCAGCAGCGTAGCGCCGGAGACGGGGGCTGGGGAGACCCAGTACTTC. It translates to CASSVAPETGAGETQYF.

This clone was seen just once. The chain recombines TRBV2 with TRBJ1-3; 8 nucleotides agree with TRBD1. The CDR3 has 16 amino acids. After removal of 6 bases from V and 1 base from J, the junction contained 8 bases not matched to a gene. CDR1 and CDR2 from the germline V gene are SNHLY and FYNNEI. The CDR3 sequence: CASSVLRQGSGNTIYF. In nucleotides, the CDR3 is TGTGCCAGCAGCGTACTAAGACAGGGGTCTGGAAACACCATATATTTT.

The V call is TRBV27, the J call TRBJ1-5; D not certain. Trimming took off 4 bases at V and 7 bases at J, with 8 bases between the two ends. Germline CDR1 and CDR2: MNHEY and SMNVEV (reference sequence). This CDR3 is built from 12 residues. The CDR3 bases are TGTGCCAGCAGTTCCCTGAACCAGCCCCAGCATTTT. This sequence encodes CASSSLNQPQHF.

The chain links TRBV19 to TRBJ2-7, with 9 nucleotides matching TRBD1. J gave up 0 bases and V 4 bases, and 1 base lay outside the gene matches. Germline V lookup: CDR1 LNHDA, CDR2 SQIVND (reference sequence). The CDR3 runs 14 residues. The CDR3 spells CASSRQGGSYEQYF. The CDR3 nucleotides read TGTGCCAGTAGTAGACAGGGGGGCTCCTACGAGCAGTACTTC.

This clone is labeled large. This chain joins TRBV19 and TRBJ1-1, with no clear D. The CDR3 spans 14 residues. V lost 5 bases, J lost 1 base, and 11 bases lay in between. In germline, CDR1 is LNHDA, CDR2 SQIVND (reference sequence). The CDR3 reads CASSFRTGNTEAFF. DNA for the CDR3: TGTGCCAGTAGTTTTCGGACGGGGAACACTGAAGCTTTCTTT.

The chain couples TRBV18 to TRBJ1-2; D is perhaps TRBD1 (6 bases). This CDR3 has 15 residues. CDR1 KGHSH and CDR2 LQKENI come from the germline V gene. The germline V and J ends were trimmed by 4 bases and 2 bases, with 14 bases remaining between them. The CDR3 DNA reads TGTGCCAGCTCACAGACCGGGACATACAACTATGGCTACACCTTC. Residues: CASSQTGTYNYGYTF. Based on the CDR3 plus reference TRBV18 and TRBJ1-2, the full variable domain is NAGVMQNPRHLVRRRGQEARLRCSPMKGHSHVYWYRQLPEEGLKFMVYLQKENIIDESGMPKERFSAEFPKEGPSILRIQQVVRGDSAAYFCASSQTGTYNYGYTFGSGTRLTVV.

Written as DNA, the CDR3 is TGTGCCACTGCCGACAAGGGTGGAGGAACTAATGAAAAACTGTTTTTT. Translating gives CATADKGGGTNEKLFF. The chain carries TRBV27 and TRBJ1-4, with no clear D. V lost 10 bases and J 1 base, leaving 19 bases between the germline ends. CDR1 is MNHEY, CDR2 SMNVEV, per germline (reference sequence). The CDR3 contains 16 residues.

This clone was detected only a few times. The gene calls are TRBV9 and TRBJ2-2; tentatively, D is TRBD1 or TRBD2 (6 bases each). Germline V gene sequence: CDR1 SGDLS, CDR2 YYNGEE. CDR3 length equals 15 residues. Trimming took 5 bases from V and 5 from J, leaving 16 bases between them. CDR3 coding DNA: TGTGCCAGCAGGACGGGGGCGGGGATGACCGGGGAGCTGTTTTTT. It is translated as CASRTGAGMTGELFF.

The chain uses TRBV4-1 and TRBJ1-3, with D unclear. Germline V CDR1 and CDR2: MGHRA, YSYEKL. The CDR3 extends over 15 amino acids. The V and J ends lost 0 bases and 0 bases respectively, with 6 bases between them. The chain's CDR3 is CASSQDHSSGNTIYF. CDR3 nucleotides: TGCGCCAGCAGCCAAGATCATAGCTCTGGAAACACCATATATTTT.

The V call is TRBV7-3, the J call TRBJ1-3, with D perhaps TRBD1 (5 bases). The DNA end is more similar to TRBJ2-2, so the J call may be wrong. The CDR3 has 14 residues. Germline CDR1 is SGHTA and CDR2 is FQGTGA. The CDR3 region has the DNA TGTGCCAGCAGCTTACAGGGCCCCACCGGGGAGCTGTTTTTT. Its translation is CASSLQGPTGELFF.

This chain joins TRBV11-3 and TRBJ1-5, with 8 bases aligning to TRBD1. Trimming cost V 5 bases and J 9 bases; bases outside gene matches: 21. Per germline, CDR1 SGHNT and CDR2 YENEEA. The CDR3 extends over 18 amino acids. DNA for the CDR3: TGTGCCAGCAGCCATAGAAAACCGAAGCGGGACAGGCTCCCGCCCCAGCATTTT. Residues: CASSHRKPKRDRLPPQHF.

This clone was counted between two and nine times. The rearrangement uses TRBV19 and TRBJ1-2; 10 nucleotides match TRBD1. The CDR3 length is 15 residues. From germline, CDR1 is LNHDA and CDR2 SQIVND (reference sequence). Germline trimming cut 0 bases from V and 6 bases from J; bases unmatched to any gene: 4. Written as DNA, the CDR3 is TGTGCCAGTAGTATAGACCTCGGGACAGGGGATGGCTACACCTTC. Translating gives CASSIDLGTGDGYTF.

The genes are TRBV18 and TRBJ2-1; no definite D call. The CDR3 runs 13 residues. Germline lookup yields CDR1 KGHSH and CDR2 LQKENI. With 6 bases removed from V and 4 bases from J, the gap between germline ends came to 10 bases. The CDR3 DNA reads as TGTGCCAGCTCCCTCGGGCCTTACAATGAGCAGTTCTTC. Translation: CASSLGPYNEQFF. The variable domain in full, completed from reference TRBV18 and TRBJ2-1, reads NAGVMQNPRHLVRRRGQEARLRCSPMKGHSHVYWYRQLPEEGLKFMVYLQKENIIDESGMPKERFSAEFPKEGPSILRIQQVVRGDSAAYFCASSLGPYNEQFFGPGTRLTVL.

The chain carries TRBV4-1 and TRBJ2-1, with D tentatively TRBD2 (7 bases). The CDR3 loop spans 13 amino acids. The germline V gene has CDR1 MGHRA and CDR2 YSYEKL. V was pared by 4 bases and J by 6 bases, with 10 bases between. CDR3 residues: CASSLGGPNEQFF. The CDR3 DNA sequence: TGCGCCAGCAGCCTCGGGGGGCCCAATGAGCAGTTCTTC.

The CDR3 DNA follows: TGTGCCAGCAGCTTAAGTGGCAGCCTGGGGGACTACGAGCAGTACTTC. Its protein product is CASSLSGSLGDYEQYF. The chain carries TRBV11-2 and TRBJ2-5; the D gene could be TRBD1 or TRBD2 (5 bases each). The DNA end is a closer match to TRBJ2-7, so the J assignment may be wrong. Germline CDR1 reads SGHAT; CDR2 reads FQNNGV. This CDR3 is 16 amino acids long.

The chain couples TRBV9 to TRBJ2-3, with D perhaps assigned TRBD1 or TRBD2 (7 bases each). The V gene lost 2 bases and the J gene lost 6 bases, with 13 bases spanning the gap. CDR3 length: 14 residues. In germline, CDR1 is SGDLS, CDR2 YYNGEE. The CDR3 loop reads CASSVRQGGDTQYF. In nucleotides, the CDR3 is TGTGCCAGCAGCGTCCGTCAGGGGGGGGATACGCAGTATTTT.

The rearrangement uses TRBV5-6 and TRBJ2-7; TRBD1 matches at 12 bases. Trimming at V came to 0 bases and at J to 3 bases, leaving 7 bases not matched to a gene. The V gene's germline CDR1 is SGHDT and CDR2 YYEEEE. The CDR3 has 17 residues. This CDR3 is CASSLVAGTGGYYEQYF. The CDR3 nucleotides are TGTGCCAGCAGCTTGGTGGCCGGGACAGGGGGCTACTACGAGCAGTACTTC.

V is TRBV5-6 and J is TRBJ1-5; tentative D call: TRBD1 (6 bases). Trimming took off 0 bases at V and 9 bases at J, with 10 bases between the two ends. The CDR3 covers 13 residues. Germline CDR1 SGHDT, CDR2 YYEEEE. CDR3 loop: CASSLAGAWPQHF. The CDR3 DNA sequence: TGTGCCAGCAGCTTGGCAGGGGCGTGGCCCCAGCATTTT.

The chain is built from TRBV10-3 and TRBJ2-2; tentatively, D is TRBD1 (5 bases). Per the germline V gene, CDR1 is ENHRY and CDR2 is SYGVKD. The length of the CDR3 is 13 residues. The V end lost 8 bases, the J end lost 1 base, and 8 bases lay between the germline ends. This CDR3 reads CAISQGNTGELFF. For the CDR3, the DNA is TGTGCCATCTCCCAGGGGAACACCGGGGAGCTGTTTTTT.

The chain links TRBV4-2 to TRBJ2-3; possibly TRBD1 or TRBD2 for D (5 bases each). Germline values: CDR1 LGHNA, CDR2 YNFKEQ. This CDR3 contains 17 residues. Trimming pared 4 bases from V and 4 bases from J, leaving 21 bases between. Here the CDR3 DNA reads TGTGCCAGCAGCCTCTCCCTCGGCAGGGAGTTGGCAGATACGCAGTATTTT. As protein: CASSLSLGRELADTQYF.

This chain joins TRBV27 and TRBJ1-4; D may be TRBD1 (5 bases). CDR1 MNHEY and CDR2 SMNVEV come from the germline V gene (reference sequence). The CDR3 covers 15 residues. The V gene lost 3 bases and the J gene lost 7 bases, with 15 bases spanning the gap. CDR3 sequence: CASSFTGRVGEKLFF. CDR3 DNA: TGTGCCAGCAGTTTCACGGGCAGGGTTGGTGAAAAACTGTTTTTT. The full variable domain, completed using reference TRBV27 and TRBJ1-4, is EAQVTQNPRYLITVTGKKLTVTCSQNMNHEYMSWYRQDPGLGLRQIYYSMNVEVTDKGDVPEGYKVSRKEKRNFPLILESPSPNQTSLYFCASSFTGRVGEKLFFGSGTQLSVL.

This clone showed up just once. This CDR3 is CACVLGAEAFF. CDR3 coding DNA: TGTGCCTGCGTACTGGGGGCTGAAGCTTTCTTT. This sequence joins TRBV30 and TRBJ1-1; weak D call: TRBD1 (5 bases). The germline V gene has CDR1 GTSNPN and CDR2 SVGIG (reference sequence). Trimming removed 6 bases at V and 6 bases at J, with 11 bases between. This CDR3 contains 11 residues.

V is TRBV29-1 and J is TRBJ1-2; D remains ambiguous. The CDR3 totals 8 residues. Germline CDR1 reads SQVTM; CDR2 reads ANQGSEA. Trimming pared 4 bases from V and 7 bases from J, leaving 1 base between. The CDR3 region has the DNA TGCAGCGTTGGTGGCTACACCTTC. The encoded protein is CSVGGYTF.

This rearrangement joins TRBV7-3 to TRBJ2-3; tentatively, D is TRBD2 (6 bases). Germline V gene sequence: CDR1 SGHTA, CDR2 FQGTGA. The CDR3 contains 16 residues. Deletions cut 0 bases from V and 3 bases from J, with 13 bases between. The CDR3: CASSLTSGTPTDTQYF. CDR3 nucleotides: TGTGCCAGCAGCTTAACGTCCGGGACTCCTACAGATACGCAGTATTTT.

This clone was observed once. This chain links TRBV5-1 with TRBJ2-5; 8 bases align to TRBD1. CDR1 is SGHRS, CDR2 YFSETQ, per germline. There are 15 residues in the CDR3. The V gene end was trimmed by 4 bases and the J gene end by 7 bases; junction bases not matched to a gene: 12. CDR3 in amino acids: CASSPSTGAVGTQYF. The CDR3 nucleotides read TGCGCCAGCAGCCCATCGACAGGGGCGGTAGGGACCCAGTACTTC.

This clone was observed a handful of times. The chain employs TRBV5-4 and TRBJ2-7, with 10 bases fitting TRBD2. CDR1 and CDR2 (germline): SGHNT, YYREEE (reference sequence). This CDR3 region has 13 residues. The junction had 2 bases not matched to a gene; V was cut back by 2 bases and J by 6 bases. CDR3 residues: CASSLAGGREQYF. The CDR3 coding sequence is TGTGCCAGCAGCTTAGCGGGGGGGCGCGAGCAGTACTTC.

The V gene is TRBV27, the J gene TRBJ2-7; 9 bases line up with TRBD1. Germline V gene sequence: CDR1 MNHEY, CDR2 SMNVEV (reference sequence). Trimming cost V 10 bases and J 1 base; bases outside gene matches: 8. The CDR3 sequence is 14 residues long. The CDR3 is CATSPGTGSYEQYF. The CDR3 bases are TGTGCCACCTCTCCCGGGACAGGGTCCTACGAGCAGTACTTC.

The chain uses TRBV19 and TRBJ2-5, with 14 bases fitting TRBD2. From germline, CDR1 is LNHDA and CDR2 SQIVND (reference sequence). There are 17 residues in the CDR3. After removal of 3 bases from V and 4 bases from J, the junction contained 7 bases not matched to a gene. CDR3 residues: CASSIGLAGGGGETQYF. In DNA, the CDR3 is TGTGCCAGTAGTATCGGACTAGCGGGAGGAGGAGGAGAGACCCAGTACTTC.

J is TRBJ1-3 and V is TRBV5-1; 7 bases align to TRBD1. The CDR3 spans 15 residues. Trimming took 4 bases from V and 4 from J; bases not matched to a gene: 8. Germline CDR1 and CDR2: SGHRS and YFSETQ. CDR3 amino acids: CASSPGTAPGNTIYF. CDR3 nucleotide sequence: TGCGCCAGCAGCCCGGGGACAGCCCCAGGAAACACCATATATTTT.

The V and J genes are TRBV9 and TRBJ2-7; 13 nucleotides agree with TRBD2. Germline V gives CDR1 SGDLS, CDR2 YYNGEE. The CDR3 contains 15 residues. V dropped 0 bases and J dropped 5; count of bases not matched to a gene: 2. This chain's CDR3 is CASSVGGLAGDEQYF. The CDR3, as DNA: TGTGCCAGCAGCGTAGGAGGACTAGCGGGGGACGAGCAGTACTTC.

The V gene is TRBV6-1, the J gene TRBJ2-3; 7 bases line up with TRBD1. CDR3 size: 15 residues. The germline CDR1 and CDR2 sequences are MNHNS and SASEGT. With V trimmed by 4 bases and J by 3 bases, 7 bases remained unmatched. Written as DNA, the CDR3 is TGTGCCAGCAGTGTCGGACAGGCTTTAACAGATACGCAGTATTTT. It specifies CASSVGQALTDTQYF.